This T cell receptor (beta chain) was recorded in a study of CD8 T cells in ankylosing spondylitis. Study-level results: Relatively rare in peripheral blood, disease-linked clones were also CD8+. There was a TCR beta motif, made of eight highly homologous variants, that appeared characteristic of ankylosing spondylitis blood. According to the report, clones linked to the disease were significantly enriched in matched synovial fluid samples taken from ankylosing spondylitis patients.

Trimming at V came to 7 bases and at J to 6 bases, leaving 9 bases not matched to a gene. This CDR3 region has 15 residues. The V gene's germline CDR1 is SEHNR and CDR2 FQNEAQ (reference sequence). This clonotype was seen many times. Its antigen is still unknown. TCRdb independently ran MiXCR on the 5' RACE reads; one entry per CDR3 protein. Among some 220,000 distinct CDR3 sequences listed, over 9.5% were seen once. The sample was blood, either unsorted or a sorted T cell fraction (not recorded which). The chain is built from TRBV7-9 and TRBJ2-1; the match to TRBD2 covers 10 bases. The TCR originated in a male donor with ankylosing spondylitis or in good health (not recorded which). The CDR3 coding sequence is TGTGCCAGCACAGAAGCGGGGGGGCCGTTCAATGAGCAGTTCTTC. It encodes CASTEAGGPFNEQFF.